This TCR beta chain comes out of a study of blood T cell repertoires in COVID-19. Study background: Donors in the United States, Italy and Spain gave samples during acute or convalescent COVID-19. T cells, B-cell-depleted T cells, or PBMCs provided the cDNA or gDNA that served as material.

Self-reported history from a screening survey and questionnaire set each donor's cohort. The CDR3 is 14 amino acids. After removal of 3 bases from V and 5 bases from J, the junction contained 7 bases not matched to a gene. Looked up from germline, CDR1 is SGHRS and CDR2 is YFSETQ. Repertoires were generated with immunoSEQ multiplex PCR, while TCRdb's copy carries only in-frame clones and drops some. Of some 140,000 clones listed, roughly four fifths are singletons. The genes are TRBV5-1 and TRBJ1-2; 7 nucleotides match TRBD1. Sequencing was performed on PBMCs or T cells enriched from blood (not recorded which). The sequence was obtained from a man aged 50-59 years who had recovered from COVID-19. The chain's CDR3 is CASSSTGTAYGYTF. As DNA, the CDR3 is TGCGCCAGCAGCTCAACCGGGACAGCTTATGGCTACACCTTC.